Listed below are T cell receptor beta chains from one sample, sequenced in a study of T cell repertoires in cytomegalovirus infection. TCRdb redid the calling of the reads with MiXCR, one entry per CDR3 protein. The data hold approximately 700,000 distinct CDR3 sequences, with under 40% observed a single time. Sequencing was performed on PBMCs. The receptors come from a human donor in good health (CMV status not recorded). Some clones in this sample may be carry-over from other donors' samples. Both conserved end residues are trimmed from each CDR3.

v_call: TRBV7-9; j_call: TRBJ1-1; cdr3_aa: ASSLTKGTEAF
v_call: TRBV6-4; j_call: TRBJ1-4; cdr3_aa: AIGGEKLF
v_call: TRBV28; j_call: TRBJ1-1; cdr3_aa: ASTRTGEAF
v_call: TRBV18; j_call: TRBJ2-7; cdr3_aa: ASSPQTGLSLDEQY
v_call: TRBV12-3/TRBV12-4; j_call: TRBJ1-5; cdr3_aa: ASSFQEGRNQPQH
v_call: TRBV6-6; j_call: TRBJ1-1; cdr3_aa: ASSSVTGGEAF
v_call: TRBV7-6; j_call: TRBJ2-3; cdr3_aa: ASSFTSTDRPVTQC
v_call: TRBV7-8; j_call: TRBJ1-6; cdr3_aa: ASSLDENSPLH
v_call: TRBV4-1; j_call: TRBJ2-3; cdr3_aa: ASSQIAGVTTDTQY
v_call: TRBV4-1; j_call: TRBJ2-1; cdr3_aa: ASSPWAGSPNFNEQF
v_call: TRBV7-2; j_call: TRBJ2-5; cdr3_aa: DSSLGLAVGKETQY
v_call: TRBV5-6; j_call: TRBJ1-6; cdr3_aa: ASSLSGPHNSPLH